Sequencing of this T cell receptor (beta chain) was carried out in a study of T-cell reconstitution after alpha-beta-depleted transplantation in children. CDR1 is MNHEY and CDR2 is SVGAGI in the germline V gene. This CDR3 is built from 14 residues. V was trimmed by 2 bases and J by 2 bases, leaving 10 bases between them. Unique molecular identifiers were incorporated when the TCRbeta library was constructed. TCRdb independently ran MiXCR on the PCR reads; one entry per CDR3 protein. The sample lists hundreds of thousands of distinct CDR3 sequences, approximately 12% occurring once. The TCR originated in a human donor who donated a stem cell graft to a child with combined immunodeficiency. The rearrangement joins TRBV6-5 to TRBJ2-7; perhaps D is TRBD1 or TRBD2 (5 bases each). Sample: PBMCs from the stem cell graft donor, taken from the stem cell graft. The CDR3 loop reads CASSYGGTPYEQYF. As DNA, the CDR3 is TGTGCCAGCAGTTACGGGGGTACCCCCTACGAGCAGTACTTC.